The TCR beta chain under discussion was sequenced for a study of T-cell reconstitution after alpha-beta-depleted transplantation in children (TCRdb year 2016). Background for the entire study: T-cell immune reconstitution after TCRalphabeta/CD19-depleted allogeneic hematopoietic cell transplantation in children was quantitatively tracked in the study by means of TCR repertoire profiling. What the work shows at the level of the full study, not this receptor alone: The apparently early recovery of alphabetaT-cell counts about two months after transplant reportedly depended on only several hundred rapidly expanded clones that came from non-depleted graft cells. Hyperexpanded clone frequencies declined over subsequent months; after one year, T-cell counts and TCRbeta diversity were mostly attributed to newly produced T cells. In some patients, the high TCRbeta diversity seen at day 60 was put down to recipient T cells and intrathymic progenitors that had survived conditioning.

Of note for this clonotype: Its cognate antigen has yet to be identified. Per-nucleotide qualities are absent, and no much larger clonotype sits a single base away.

The treatment or condition label, read with the paper, signifies: allogeneic hematopoietic cell transplantation with graft depleted of TCRalphabeta T cells and CD19 B cells. The children who served as transplant recipients had been given grafts of TCRalphabeta/CD19-depleted allogeneic hematopoietic cells. The method was PCR. The sequencer listed for this sample is Illumina HiSeq 2500. TCR libraries were prepared with molecular barcoding, using unique molecular identifiers to normalize TCRbeta repertoire quantification. TCRdb trimmed the raw reads at Q25, called clones with MiXCR and kept productive beta chains. Rows matching on CDR3 protein sequence are summarized as one entry with the most common DNA and genes. The sample yields about 200,000 distinct CDR3 sequences; about 8.2% were counted once. The top ten clonotypes cover under 40% of the sample. The TCR comes from a male patient aged 2 to 9 who had a stem cell transplant for acute myeloid leukemia, so the T cells may come from the graft donor. This specimen was PBMCs, mostly from graft donor cells, taken 360 days after TCRalphabeta/CD19-depleted stem cell transplant.

The CDR3 is CASSPHRSRTDTQYF. The sequenced DNA is TGTGCCAGCAGTCCACACCGGTCGCGCACAGATACGCAGTATTTT. The chain is made from TRBV12-3 or TRBV12-4 and TRBJ2-3; the D segment cannot be called with confidence. From cysteine to phenylalanine, the CDR3 is 15 amino acids long. The DNA shown is the 45-base CDR3, in frame from base 1. Trimming costs V 5 bases and J 1 base, and their ends lie 13 bases apart.